What follows are 13 T cell receptor beta chains derived from one specimen sequenced in a study of blood T cell repertoires in COVID-19. Measured with immunoSEQ multiplex PCR; TCRdb has only the in-frame clones, and not every one. The repertoire has roughly 300,000 clones, roughly 83% of them found once; the top ten carry over 1.3%. Sequences were obtained from peripheral blood. Receptor source: a human donor with COVID-19, enrolled during active disease. The donor label of this sample is uncertain.

The chain has TRBV19 and TRBJ2-7; 7 bases line up with TRBD1. CDR1 and CDR2 from the germline V gene are LNHDA and SQIVND (reference sequence). Losses at the gene ends were 6 bases for V and 2 bases for J; bases not matched to a gene: 7. The CDR3 contains 14 residues. As DNA, the CDR3 is TGTGCCAGTAGCCAGCCGGGACAGACCTACGAGCAGTACTTC. Amino acid sequence: CASSQPGQTYEQYF.

The gene calls are TRBV27 and TRBJ1-1; 9 nucleotides align to TRBD1. V lost 3 bases, J lost 1 base, and 3 bases stayed unmatched. The CDR3 consists of 15 residues. CDR1 is MNHEY and CDR2 is SMNVEV in the germline V gene (reference sequence). The CDR3 loop reads CASSLGTGTNTEAFF. Here the CDR3 DNA reads TGTGCCAGCAGTTTGGGGACAGGGACGAACACTGAAGCTTTCTTT.

V gene TRBV5-1 combines with J gene TRBJ1-4; 8 nucleotides align to TRBD1. CDR1 is SGHRS and CDR2 is YFSETQ in the germline V gene. V shed 6 bases and J 6 bases; nucleotides not matched to a gene: 13. This CDR3 has 16 amino acids. In nucleotides, the CDR3 is TGCGCCAGCACCCAAGAGGGGACAGGTGGTCATGAAAAACTGTTTTTT. This encodes CASTQEGTGGHEKLFF.

J is TRBJ2-2 and V is TRBV14, with TRBD2 identical over 11 bases. The germline CDR1 and CDR2 sequences are SGHDN and FVKESK. V gave up 0 bases and J gave up 15 bases; unmatched junction bases: 6. The CDR3 spans 14 residues. The CDR3 spells CASSQDLLAGAVFF. The CDR3 DNA is TGTGCCAGCAGCCAAGATCTACTAGCGGGGGCAGTGTTTTTT. Complete variable domain (other parts from reference TRBV14 and TRBJ2-2): EAGVTQFPSHSVIEKGQTVTLRCDPISGHDNLYWYRRVMGKEIKFLLHFVKESKQDESGMPNNRFLAERTGGTYSTLKVQPAELEDSGVYFCASSQDLLAGAVFFGEGSRLTVL.

The rearrangement joins TRBV7-8 to TRBJ1-5; a weak D match, TRBD1 (5 bases). The CDR3 loop spans 13 amino acids. V lost 5 bases to trimming and J lost 5 bases, with 10 bases between them. Germline values: CDR1 SGHVS, CDR2 FQNEAQ. CDR3 residues: CASSRTSDQPQHF. The CDR3 DNA reads as TGTGCCAGCAGCCGGACATCCGATCAGCCCCAGCATTTT.

This chain links TRBV2 with TRBJ1-5; no clear D gene. CDR1 and CDR2 from the germline V gene are SNHLY and FYNNEI. The CDR3 is 15 residues long. Trimming pared 2 bases from V and 2 bases from J, leaving 10 bases between. The CDR3, as DNA: TGTGCCAGCAGTGAAACCGACATCGGCAATCAGCCCCAGCATTTT. It translates to CASSETDIGNQPQHF.

The chain is built from TRBV5-1 and TRBJ2-5; D may be TRBD1 (6 bases). Germline V CDR1 and CDR2: SGHRS, YFSETQ. With 2 bases removed from V and 3 bases from J, the gap between germline ends came to 8 bases. This CDR3 has 13 amino acids. In nucleotides, the CDR3 is TGCGCCAGCAGCTTAGGACAGAAAGAGACCCAGTACTTC. Amino acids: CASSLGQKETQYF.

DNA of the CDR3: TGCGCCAGCAGCTTGACAGGGATTTATGGCTACACCTTC. Translating it yields CASSLTGIYGYTF. This chain links TRBV5-1 with TRBJ1-2, with TRBD1 as a possible D gene (6 bases). V was clipped by 1 base and J by 5 bases, with 9 bases between them. The germline V gene has CDR1 SGHRS and CDR2 YFSETQ. There are 13 residues in the CDR3. Full variable domain (rest looked up from reference TRBV5-1 and TRBJ1-2): KAGVTQTPRYLIKTRGQQVTLSCSPISGHRSVSWYQQTPGQGLQFLFEYFSETQRNKGNFPGRFSGRQFSNSRSEMNVSTLELGDSALYLCASSLTGIYGYTFGSGTRLTVV.

The chain uses TRBV2 and TRBJ2-7; possible D gene TRBD1, 5 bases. The CDR3 spans 15 residues. V lost 1 base and J 6 bases, leaving 16 bases between the germline ends. In germline, CDR1 is SNHLY, CDR2 FYNNEI. The CDR3 DNA reads as TGTGCCAGCAGTGAAGAGGGGTTTAATCGGGTCGAGCAGTACTTC. Translating it yields CASSEEGFNRVEQYF.

The chain links TRBV5-5 to TRBJ1-1; D not resolved. The V end lost 1 base, the J end lost 1 base, and 11 bases lay between the germline ends. Germline V gene lookup returns CDR1 SGHKS and CDR2 YYEKEE (reference sequence). This CDR3 region has 15 residues. The CDR3 here is CASSLMSHSNTEAFF. The CDR3 DNA is TGTGCCAGCAGCTTGATGAGCCACTCGAACACTGAAGCTTTCTTT.

V and J are TRBV5-6 and TRBJ1-5; weak D call: TRBD1 (5 bases). Between the trimmed V and J ends, which lost 6 bases and 2 bases, there was a span of 18 bases. Germline V gene lookup returns CDR1 SGHDT and CDR2 YYEEEE. The CDR3 has 16 residues. CDR3 bases: TGTGCCAGCAACTCACGCGGCGGGGGAGGCAATCAGCCCCAGCATTTT. This sequence encodes CASNSRGGGGNQPQHF. Complete variable domain (other parts from reference TRBV5-6 and TRBJ1-5): DAGVTQSPTHLIKTRGQQVTLRCSPKSGHDTVSWYQQALGQGPQFIFQYYEEEERQRGNFPDRFSGHQFPNYSSELNVNALLLGDSALYLCASNSRGGGGNQPQHFGDGTRLSIL.

This clone was counted between two and nine times. This chain joins TRBV6-5 and TRBJ2-7; D is perhaps TRBD1 (6 bases). The CDR3 extends over 14 amino acids. The V gene lost 6 bases and the J gene lost 2 bases, with 14 bases spanning the gap. The germline gives CDR1 MNHEY, CDR2 SVGAGI. The CDR3 coding sequence is TGTGCCAGCAGCCGATCGACAGGACCCTACGAGCAGTACTTC. This codes for CASSRSTGPYEQYF.

V usage is TRBV28 and J usage is TRBJ2-7; the match to TRBD1 covers 9 bases. This CDR3 is 15 amino acids long. V lost 4 bases to trimming and J lost 0 bases; unmatched junction nucleotides: 4. Germline V gene lookup returns CDR1 MDHEN and CDR2 SYDVKM. The CDR3 DNA follows: TGTGCCAGCAGTTCTGGACAGGGGAGCTCCTACGAGCAGTACTTC. Protein sequence: CASSSGQGSSYEQYF.